This entry lists 31 T cell receptor beta chains sequenced from one sample in a study of blood T cell repertoires in COVID-19. Repertoires were generated with immunoSEQ multiplex PCR, while TCRdb's copy carries only in-frame clones and drops some. The sample lists tens of thousands of clones, approximately 86% occurring once. Sequencing was performed on peripheral blood. The receptors were sampled from a man aged 60 to 69 with acute or convalescent COVID-19.

This clone was seen only once. The rearrangement uses TRBV7-8 and TRBJ2-5; the match to TRBD1 covers 7 bases. V lost 5 bases to trimming and J lost 3 bases; unmatched junction nucleotides: 18. Germline loops: CDR1 SGHVS, CDR2 FQNEAQ. The CDR3 has 18 amino acids. The CDR3 spells CASSPLDRLATPKETQYF. In DNA form, the CDR3 reads TGTGCCAGCAGCCCGTTGGACAGGTTAGCTACACCTAAAGAGACCCAGTACTTC.

This clone was detected only once. The chain couples TRBV2 to TRBJ1-1, with TRBD1 as a possible D gene (5 bases). The CDR3 has 16 amino acids. CDR1 SNHLY and CDR2 FYNNEI come from the germline V gene. V lost 0 bases to trimming and J lost 0 bases, with 11 bases between them. The CDR3 is CASSEAWGAMNTEAFF. The CDR3 nucleotides are TGTGCCAGCAGTGAAGCCTGGGGCGCCATGAACACTGAAGCTTTCTTT.

J is TRBJ1-1 and V is TRBV29-1; D not resolved. Germline V CDR1 and CDR2: SQVTM, ANQGSEA. This CDR3 is built from 14 residues. Trimming removed 5 bases from V and 5 bases from J, with 18 bases in between. CDR3 nucleotides: TGCAGCGTTCTAACGACAACATCCAGGACTGAAGCTTTCTTT. Translated, it gives CSVLTTTSRTEAFF.

The V and J genes are TRBV6-6 and TRBJ2-2; TRBD1 matches at 10 bases. Germline V gene data show CDR1 as MNHNY and CDR2 as SVGAGI (reference sequence). The CDR3 spans 14 residues. J was trimmed by 6 bases and V by 4 bases; bases with no gene match: 2. DNA of the CDR3: TGTGCCAGCAGTTGGACAGGGGGGGCCGGGGAGCTGTTTTTT. Translated, it gives CASSWTGGAGELFF.

The chain joins TRBV7-2 to TRBJ1-1; 8 nucleotides match TRBD1. Unmatched junction bases numbered 5, after V lost 5 bases and J lost 0 bases. This CDR3 is built from 15 residues. Looked up from germline, CDR1 is SGHTA and CDR2 is FQGNSA. DNA of the CDR3: TGTGCCAGCAGCGCACGGACAGGGATGAACACTGAAGCTTTCTTT. Its translation is CASSARTGMNTEAFF.

V is TRBV10-2 and J is TRBJ1-2; the match to TRBD1 covers 10 bases. CDR3 length: 14 amino acids. Trimming cost V 5 bases and J 3 bases; bases outside gene matches: 3. Germline V gene sequence: CDR1 WSHSY, CDR2 SAAADI. The DNA of the CDR3 is TGCGCCAGCAGTTTAGGACAGGGGGACTATGGCTACACCTTC. Translation gives CASSLGQGDYGYTF.

This chain uses TRBV21-1 with TRBJ1-6. TRBV21-1 is labeled a pseudogene. The CDR3 is 16 amino acids. The CDR3 nucleotides read TGTGCCAGCAGCAAAGGATTGAGGTCGACTAATTCACCCCTCCACTTT. It is translated as CASSKGLRSTNSPLHF.

V usage is TRBV4-1 and J usage is TRBJ1-1, with D perhaps TRBD1 (5 bases). This CDR3 region has 13 residues. The ends were cut back, 2 bases at V and 11 bases at J, with 15 bases in the middle. CDR1 is MGHRA and CDR2 is YSYEKL in the germline V gene. The CDR3, as DNA: TGCGCCAGCAGCCAACCTTTAGGGGAAGACGCTTTCTTT. It codes for CASSQPLGEDAFF.

The V and J genes are TRBV12-5 and TRBJ1-5; 8 bases line up with TRBD1. Germline V gene data show CDR1 as LGHNT and CDR2 as FRNRAP. J gave up 2 bases and V 1 base, and 4 bases lay outside the gene matches. The CDR3 is made up of 16 amino acids. In DNA, the CDR3 is TGTGCTAGTGGTTTGGGCGACAGGGGACGCAATCAGCCCCAGCATTTT. This gives the protein CASGLGDRGRNQPQHF.

The genes are TRBV24-1 and TRBJ1-5; D is possibly TRBD1 (5 bases). Between the trimmed V and J ends, which lost 0 bases and 4 bases, there was a span of 6 bases. There are 14 residues in the CDR3. Germline lookup yields CDR1 KGHDR and CDR2 SFDVKD. For the CDR3, the DNA is TGTGCCACCAGTGATTTGGACAGTAATCAGCCCCAGCATTTT. Its translation is CATSDLDSNQPQHF.

The J gene is TRBJ1-2, the V gene TRBV19; 9 positions agree with TRBD1. The CDR3 consists of 13 residues. The ends lost 7 bases at V and 6 bases at J; junction bases unmatched: 6. Germline assignment: CDR1 LNHDA and CDR2 SQIVND (reference sequence). DNA for the CDR3: TGTGCCAGTACAACTCGGACAGGGGATGGCTACACCTTC. Translation: CASTTRTGDGYTF.

V gene TRBV5-1 combines with J gene TRBJ2-1, with unresolved D. With 0 bases removed from V and 0 bases from J, the gap between germline ends came to 7 bases. CDR1 is SGHRS and CDR2 is YFSETQ in the germline V gene. The CDR3 has 15 residues. The CDR3 DNA follows: TGCGCCAGCAGCTTGGTGTCTAGCTCCTACAATGAGCAGTTCTTC. This encodes CASSLVSSSYNEQFF.

The V and J genes are TRBV19 and TRBJ2-7; 8 bases match TRBD2. J was trimmed by 0 bases and V by 8 bases; bases with no gene match: 12. Per germline, CDR1 LNHDA and CDR2 SQIVND (reference sequence). The CDR3 consists of 16 residues. The CDR3 region is CASGTAGSGASYEQYF. The CDR3 DNA follows: TGTGCCAGTGGGACTGCGGGTAGCGGGGCCTCCTACGAGCAGTACTTC.

The V call is TRBV2, the J call TRBJ2-7, with D unclear. Germline CDR1 and CDR2: SNHLY and FYNNEI. This CDR3 is 12 amino acids long. V shed 4 bases and J shed 1 base, with 5 bases lying between them. The CDR3 protein is CASSGDSYEQYF. CDR3 sequence (DNA): TGTGCCAGCAGTGGAGATTCCTACGAGCAGTACTTC. The whole variable domain, filled in from reference TRBV2 and TRBJ2-7, reads EPEVTQTPSHQVTQMGQEVILRCVPISNHLYFYWYRQILGQKVEFLVSFYNNEISEKSEIFDDQFSVERPDGSNFTLKIRSTKLEDSAMYFCASSGDSYEQYFGPGTRLTVT.

The chain has TRBV11-2 and TRBJ1-3, with D maybe TRBD1 (5 bases). CDR1 SGHAT and CDR2 FQNNGV come from the germline V gene. The V end lost 1 base, the J end lost 7 bases, and 14 bases lay between the germline ends. This CDR3 comprises 15 residues. The CDR3 loop reads CASSLGQGGRNTIYF. The CDR3 coding sequence is TGTGCCAGCAGCTTAGGTCAGGGAGGCCGGAACACCATATATTTT.

With regard to this clone: One junction end does not reproduce the germline sequence, and a read error may be involved. V usage is TRBV20-1 and J usage is TRBJ1-4, with 7 bases aligning to TRBD1. This CDR3 is 11 amino acids long. Germline values: CDR1 DFQATT, CDR2 SNEGSKA (reference sequence). The CDR3 DNA follows: TGCAGTGCTAGAGTGGGACCCAGGGGGGTTTTT. This sequence encodes CSARVGPRGVF.

This chain joins TRBV19 and TRBJ2-5; D is possibly TRBD1 (5 bases). Per germline, CDR1 LNHDA and CDR2 SQIVND (reference sequence). V was pared by 5 bases and J by 5 bases, with 15 bases between. This CDR3 has 14 amino acids. CDR3 in amino acids: CASSSRGLRETQYF. The CDR3 bases are TGTGCCAGTAGTTCTAGGGGTCTCAGGGAGACCCAGTACTTC.

The chain is built from TRBV21-1 and TRBJ1-1; the table's D call, TRBD1, has no DNA check behind it. TRBV21-1 is a known pseudogene. The CDR3 consists of 17 residues. CDR3 loop: CASSKKRRPGLNTEAFF. CDR3 nucleotide sequence: TGTGCCAGCAGCAAAAAAAGGCGACCAGGGTTGAACACTGAAGCTTTCTTT.

This clone has only a few counts. The chain carries TRBV14 and TRBJ1-2, with a tentative D call TRBD1 (6 bases). Germline CDR1 is SGHDN and CDR2 is FVKESK. The CDR3 contains 15 residues. V was trimmed by 0 bases and J by 4 bases, leaving 12 bases between them. CDR3 coding DNA: TGTGCCAGCAGCCAAGATAGTGTCAGGGGCTATGGCTACACCTTC. Encoded protein: CASSQDSVRGYGYTF.

This clone came up a few times. This chain connects TRBV5-8 to TRBJ1-2; TRBD1 is a possible D gene (5 bases). The V and J ends lost 6 bases and 2 bases respectively, with 14 bases between them. This CDR3 has 14 residues. Germline V CDR1 and CDR2: SGHTS, YDEGEE. CDR3 nucleotide sequence: TGTGCCAGCATCCGATGGGGCGGAAACTATGGCTACACCTTC. Amino acids: CASIRWGGNYGYTF.

This chain links TRBV19 with TRBJ2-1; 8 bases fit TRBD2. The CDR3 has 14 residues. Germline V CDR1 and CDR2: LNHDA, SQIVND (reference sequence). V dropped 7 bases and J dropped 0; count of bases not matched to a gene: 2. CDR3 nucleotides: TGTGCCAGTAACGCGGGAGGCTCCTACAATGAGCAGTTCTTC. This gives the protein CASNAGGSYNEQFF.

The rearrangement joins TRBV4-1 to TRBJ1-2, with D hard to call. Trimming removed 6 bases at V and 3 bases at J, with 17 bases between. Germline values: CDR1 MGHRA, CDR2 YSYEKL. The CDR3 spans 15 residues. CDR3 in amino acids: CASSSTNLNHYGYTF. In DNA, the CDR3 is TGCGCCAGCAGTTCAACAAACCTGAACCACTATGGCTACACCTTC.

CDR3 protein: CASSHRTGGGYTF. In nucleotides, the CDR3 is TGTGCCAGCAGCCATAGGACAGGAGGCGGCTACACCTTC. The gene calls are TRBV27 and TRBJ1-2, with 7 bases identical to TRBD1. J was trimmed by 8 bases and V by 6 bases; bases with no gene match: 9. Germline V gene data show CDR1 as MNHEY and CDR2 as SMNVEV (reference sequence). This CDR3 contains 13 residues.

The chain combines TRBV10-3 with TRBJ1-1; D perhaps matches TRBD1 (5 bases). The germline V and J ends were trimmed by 0 bases and 7 bases, with 6 bases remaining between them. The CDR3 totals 12 residues. Looked up from germline, CDR1 is ENHRY and CDR2 is SYGVKD. The CDR3 region is CAISESTGEAFF. The CDR3, as DNA: TGTGCCATCAGTGAGTCAACAGGTGAAGCTTTCTTT.

The rearrangement links TRBV7-2 to TRBJ1-1; D ambiguous. Germline CDR1 reads SGHTA; CDR2 reads FQGNSA. The germline V and J ends were trimmed by 2 bases and 5 bases, with 15 bases remaining between them. The CDR3 spans 15 residues. The DNA of the CDR3 is TGTGCCAGCAGCTTAAATACACTCTCGGGGACTGAAGCTTTCTTT. Translating it yields CASSLNTLSGTEAFF.

This clone was recorded only once. The V and J genes are TRBV2 and TRBJ2-2; 9 bases are shared with TRBD1. Trimming at V came to 4 bases and at J to 4 bases, leaving 1 base not matched to a gene. There are 14 residues in the CDR3. Germline values: CDR1 SNHLY, CDR2 FYNNEI. The CDR3 DNA reads TGTGCCAGCAGTGGACAGGGGGGCACCGGGGAGCTGTTTTTT. This codes for CASSGQGGTGELFF.

The rearrangement links TRBV12-3 or TRBV12-4 to TRBJ2-7; D is uncertain. The CDR3 has 9 residues. Deletions cut 9 bases from V and 5 bases from J, with 5 bases between. CDR3: CASPDEQYF. DNA for the CDR3: TGTGCCAGTCCAGACGAGCAGTACTTC.

The rearrangement joins TRBV6-6 to TRBJ2-1; possibly TRBD2 for D (5 bases). The germline gives CDR1 MNHNY, CDR2 SVGAGI (reference sequence). The CDR3 runs to 12 residues. The germline V and J ends were trimmed by 7 bases and 6 bases, with 10 bases remaining between them. DNA of the CDR3: TGTGCCAGCACGGAGGAACCCAATGAGCAGTTCTTC. It specifies CASTEEPNEQFF.

V is TRBV3-1 (or the pseudogene TRBV3-2) and J is TRBJ2-3; 10 bases align to TRBD2. V dropped 4 bases and J dropped 0; count of bases not matched to a gene: 7. Germline V lookup: CDR1 LGHDT, CDR2 YNNKEL (reference sequence). CDR3 size: 17 residues. CDR3 amino acids: CASSPLGTSVSTDTQYF. The CDR3 DNA follows: TGTGCCAGCAGCCCCCTTGGGACTAGCGTAAGCACAGATACGCAGTATTTT.

The chain carries TRBV7-8 and TRBJ1-4; D gene ambiguous. The germline gives CDR1 SGHVS, CDR2 FQNEAQ. Trimming stripped 1 base from V and 8 bases from J, with 11 bases between. This CDR3 has 14 residues. CDR3 protein: CASSLVSHREKLFF. The CDR3 nucleotides are TGTGCCAGCAGCTTAGTGTCCCATCGGGAAAAACTGTTTTTT.

The chain uses TRBV25-1 and TRBJ2-7; 13 bases match TRBD2. The germline V gene encodes CDR1 MGHDK and CDR2 SYGVNS. This CDR3 region has 17 residues. The trim removed 5 bases at V and 4 bases at J, leaving 11 bases unmatched. The CDR3 DNA follows: TGTGCCAGCAGTTCCACTACTAGCGGGAGGGCCAGGTACGAGCAGTACTTC. This sequence encodes CASSSTTSGRARYEQYF.